This TCR beta chain was sequenced in a study of Ad26.COV2.S vaccination and SARS-CoV-2 variants. Whole-study context: The trial was COV1001 and the donor's arm was Ad26.COV2.S.

Clones were sequenced by immunoSEQ multiplex PCR, and TCRdb holds only the in-frame ones, with some missing. This sample has roughly 700,000 clones, with more than 80% found just once. In the case of this clone: Its antigen is still unknown.

The CDR3 is made up of 15 amino acids. V lost 2 bases and J lost 1, with 11 bases in between. From germline, CDR1 is LGHNA and CDR2 YSLEER. Treatment indicated: about 20 received Ad26.COV2.S at low or high dose, single or two shots; about 5 received placebo; per-sample allocation not given. It was on day 63 after the first vaccine or placebo injection that samples were taken. Study outcomes and limitations: Responses of T cells in total may have been underestimated by the TCR breadth and depth analyses. Researchers reported similar non-spike TCR breadth in vaccine and placebo recipients.

The sequencing here drew on peripheral blood, taken in a trial of Ad26.COV2.S vaccine versus placebo. The sequence was obtained from a person aged 18 to 65 who received the Ad26.COV2.S COVID-19 vaccine or a placebo. The chain couples TRBV4-3 to TRBJ2-5; no clear D. The CDR3 DNA is TGCGCCAGCAGCCAAAATCATGGCAGCCAAGAGACCCAGTACTTC. Translation: CASSQNHGSQETQYF.